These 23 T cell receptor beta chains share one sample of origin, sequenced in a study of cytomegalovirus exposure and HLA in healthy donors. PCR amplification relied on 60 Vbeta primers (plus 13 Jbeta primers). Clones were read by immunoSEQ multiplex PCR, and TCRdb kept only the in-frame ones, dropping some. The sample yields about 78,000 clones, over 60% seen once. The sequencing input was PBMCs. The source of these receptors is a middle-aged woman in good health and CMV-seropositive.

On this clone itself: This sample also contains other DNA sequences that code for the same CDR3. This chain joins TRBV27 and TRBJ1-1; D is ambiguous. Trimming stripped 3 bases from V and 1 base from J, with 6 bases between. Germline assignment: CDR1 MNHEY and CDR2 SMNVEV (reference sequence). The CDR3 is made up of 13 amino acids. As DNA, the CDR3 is TGTGCCAGCAGTTTTCGGGGGAACACTGAAGCTTTCTTT. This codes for CASSFRGNTEAFF.

CDR3 nucleotide sequence: TGTGCCTGGAGTGATGGAGCCTCCTACGAGCAGTACTTC. It codes for CAWSDGASYEQYF. V and J are TRBV30 and TRBJ2-7; D unresolved. V dropped 1 base and J dropped 0 bases, with 7 bases sitting between them. CDR1 GTSNPN and CDR2 SVGIG come from the germline V gene (reference sequence). This CDR3 has 13 amino acids. Based on the CDR3 plus reference TRBV30 and TRBJ2-7, the full variable domain is SQTIHQWPATLVQPVGSPLSLECTVEGTSNPNLYWYRQAAGRGLQLLFYSVGIGQISSEVPQNLSASRPQDRQFILSSKKLLLSDSGFYLCAWSDGASYEQYFGPGTRLTVT.

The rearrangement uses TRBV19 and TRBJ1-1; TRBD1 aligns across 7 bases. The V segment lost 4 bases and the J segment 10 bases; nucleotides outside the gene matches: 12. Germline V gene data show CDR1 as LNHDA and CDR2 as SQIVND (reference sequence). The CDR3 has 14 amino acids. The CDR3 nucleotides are TGTGCCAGTAGTAATAAGGGGGCATCGATCTCAGCTTTCTTT. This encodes CASSNKGASISAFF.

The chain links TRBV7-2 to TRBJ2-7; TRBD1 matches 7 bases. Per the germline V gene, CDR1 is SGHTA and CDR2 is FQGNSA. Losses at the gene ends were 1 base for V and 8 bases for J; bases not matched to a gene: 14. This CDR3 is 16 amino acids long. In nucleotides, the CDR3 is TGTGCCAGCAGCTTAGTTGCCATAGGTGAGGGGGCAAAGCAGTACTTC. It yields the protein CASSLVAIGEGAKQYF.

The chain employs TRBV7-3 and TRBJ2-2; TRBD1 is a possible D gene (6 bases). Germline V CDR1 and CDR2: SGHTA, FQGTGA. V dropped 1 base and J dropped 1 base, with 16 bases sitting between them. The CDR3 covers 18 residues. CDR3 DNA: TGTGCCAGCAGCTTAAGGGCTCCGGGACAAATGAACACCGGGGAGCTGTTTTTT. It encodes CASSLRAPGQMNTGELFF.

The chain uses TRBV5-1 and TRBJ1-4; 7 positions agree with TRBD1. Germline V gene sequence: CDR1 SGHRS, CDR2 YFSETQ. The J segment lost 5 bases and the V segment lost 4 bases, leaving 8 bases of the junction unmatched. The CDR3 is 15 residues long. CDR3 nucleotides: TGCGCCAGCAGCGTAGACCGGGACAGAAATGAAAAACTGTTTTTT. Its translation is CASSVDRDRNEKLFF. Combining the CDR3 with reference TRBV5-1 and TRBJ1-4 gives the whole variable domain KAGVTQTPRYLIKTRGQQVTLSCSPISGHRSVSWYQQTPGQGLQFLFEYFSETQRNKGNFPGRFSGRQFSNSRSEMNVSTLELGDSALYLCASSVDRDRNEKLFFGSGTQLSVL.

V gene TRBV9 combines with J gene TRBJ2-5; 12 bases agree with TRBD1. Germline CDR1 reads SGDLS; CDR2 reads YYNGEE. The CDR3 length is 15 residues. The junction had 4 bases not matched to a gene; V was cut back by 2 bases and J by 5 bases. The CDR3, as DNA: TGTGCCAGCAGCGTCAGGGACAGGGGGCCGGAGACCCAGTACTTC. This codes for CASSVRDRGPETQYF.

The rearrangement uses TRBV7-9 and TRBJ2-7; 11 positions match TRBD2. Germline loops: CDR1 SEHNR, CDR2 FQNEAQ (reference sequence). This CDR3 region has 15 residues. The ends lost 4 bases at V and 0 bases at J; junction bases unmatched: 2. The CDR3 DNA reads TGTGCCAGCAGCTCAACTAGCGGGAGCTCCTACGAGCAGTACTTC. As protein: CASSSTSGSSYEQYF.

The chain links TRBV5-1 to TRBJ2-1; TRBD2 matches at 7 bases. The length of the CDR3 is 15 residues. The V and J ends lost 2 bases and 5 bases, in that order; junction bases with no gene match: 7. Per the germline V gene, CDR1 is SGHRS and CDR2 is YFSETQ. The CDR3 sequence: CASSLGLVSHNEQFF. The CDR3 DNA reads TGCGCCAGCAGCTTAGGACTAGTTTCCCACAATGAGCAGTTCTTC.

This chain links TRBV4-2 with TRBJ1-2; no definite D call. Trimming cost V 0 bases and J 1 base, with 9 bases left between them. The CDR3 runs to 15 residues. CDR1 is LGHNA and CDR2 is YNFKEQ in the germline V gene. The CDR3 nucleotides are TGTGCCAGCAGCCAAGATCGCGTAGATAACTATGGCTACACCTTC. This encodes CASSQDRVDNYGYTF.

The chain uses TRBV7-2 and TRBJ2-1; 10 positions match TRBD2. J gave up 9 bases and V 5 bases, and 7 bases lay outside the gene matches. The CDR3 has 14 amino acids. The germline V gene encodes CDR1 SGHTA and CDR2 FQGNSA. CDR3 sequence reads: CASSQAGGVGEQFF. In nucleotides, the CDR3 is TGTGCCAGCAGCCAAGCGGGGGGGGTCGGTGAGCAGTTCTTC.

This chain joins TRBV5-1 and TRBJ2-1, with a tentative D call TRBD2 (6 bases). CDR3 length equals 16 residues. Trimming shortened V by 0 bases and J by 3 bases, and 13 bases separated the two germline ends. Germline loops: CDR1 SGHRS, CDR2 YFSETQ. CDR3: CASSLDTAGNYNEQFF. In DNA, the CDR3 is TGCGCCAGCAGCTTGGATACAGCGGGCAACTACAATGAGCAGTTCTTC.

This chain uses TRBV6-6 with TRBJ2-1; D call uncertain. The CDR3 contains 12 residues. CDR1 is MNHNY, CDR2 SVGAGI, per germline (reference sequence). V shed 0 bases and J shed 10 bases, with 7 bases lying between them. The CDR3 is CASSYSTAEQFF. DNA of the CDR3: TGTGCCAGCAGTTACTCGACTGCAGAGCAGTTCTTC.

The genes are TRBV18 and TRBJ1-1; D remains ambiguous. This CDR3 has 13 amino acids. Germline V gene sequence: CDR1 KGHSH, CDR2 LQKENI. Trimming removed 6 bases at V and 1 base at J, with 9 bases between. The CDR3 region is CASSLTENTEAFF. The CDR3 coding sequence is TGTGCCAGCTCCCTCACAGAGAACACTGAAGCTTTCTTT.

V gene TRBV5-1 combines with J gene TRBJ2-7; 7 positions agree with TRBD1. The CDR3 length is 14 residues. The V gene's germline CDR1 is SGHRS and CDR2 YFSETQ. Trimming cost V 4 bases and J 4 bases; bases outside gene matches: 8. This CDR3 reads CASSRGTESYEQYF. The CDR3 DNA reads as TGCGCCAGCAGCAGAGGGACAGAATCGTACGAGCAGTACTTC.

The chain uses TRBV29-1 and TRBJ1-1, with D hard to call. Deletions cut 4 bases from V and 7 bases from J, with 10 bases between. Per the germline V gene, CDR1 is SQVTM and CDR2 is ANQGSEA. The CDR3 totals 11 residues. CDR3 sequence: CSVGGQNEAFF. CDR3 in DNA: TGCAGCGTTGGCGGGCAGAATGAAGCTTTCTTT.

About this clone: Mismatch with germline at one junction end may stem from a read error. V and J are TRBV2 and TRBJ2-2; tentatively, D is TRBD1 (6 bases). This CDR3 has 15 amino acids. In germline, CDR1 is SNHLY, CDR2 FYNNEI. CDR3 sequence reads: CASIEQGLDTGELFF. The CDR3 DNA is TGTGCCAGCATTGAACAGGGTTTGGACACCGGGGAGCTGTTTTTT.

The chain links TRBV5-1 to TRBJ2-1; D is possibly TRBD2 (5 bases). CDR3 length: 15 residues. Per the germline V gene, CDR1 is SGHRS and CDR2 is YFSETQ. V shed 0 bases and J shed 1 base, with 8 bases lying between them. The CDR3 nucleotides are TGCGCCAGCAGCTTGGTGGGAGAGTCCTACAATGAGCAGTTCTTC. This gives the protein CASSLVGESYNEQFF.

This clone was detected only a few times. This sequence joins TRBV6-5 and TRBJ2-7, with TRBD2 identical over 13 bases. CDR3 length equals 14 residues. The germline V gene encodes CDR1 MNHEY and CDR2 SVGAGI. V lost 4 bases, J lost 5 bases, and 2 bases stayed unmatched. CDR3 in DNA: TGTGCCAGCAGTTGGGGACTAGCGGGAAACGAGCAGTACTTC. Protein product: CASSWGLAGNEQYF.

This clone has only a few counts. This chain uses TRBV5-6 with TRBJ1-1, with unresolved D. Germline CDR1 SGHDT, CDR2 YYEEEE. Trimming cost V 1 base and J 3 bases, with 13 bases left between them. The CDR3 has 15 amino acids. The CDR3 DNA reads TGTGCCAGCAGCTTGTGGGGAGTGGGGTACACTGAAGCTTTCTTT. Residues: CASSLWGVGYTEAFF.

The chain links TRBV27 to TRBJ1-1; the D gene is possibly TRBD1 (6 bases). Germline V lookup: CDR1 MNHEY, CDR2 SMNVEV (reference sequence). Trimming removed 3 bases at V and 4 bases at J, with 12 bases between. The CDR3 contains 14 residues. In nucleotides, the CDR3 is TGTGCCAGCAGTTTGCAGGGGCGCGGCACTGAAGCTTTCTTT. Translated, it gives CASSLQGRGTEAFF.

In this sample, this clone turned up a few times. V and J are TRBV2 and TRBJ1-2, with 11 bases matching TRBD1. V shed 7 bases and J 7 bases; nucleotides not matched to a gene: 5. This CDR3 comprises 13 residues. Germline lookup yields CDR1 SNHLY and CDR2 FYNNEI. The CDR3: CASTIGQGAGYTF. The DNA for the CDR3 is TGTGCCAGCACTATCGGACAGGGGGCTGGCTACACCTTC.

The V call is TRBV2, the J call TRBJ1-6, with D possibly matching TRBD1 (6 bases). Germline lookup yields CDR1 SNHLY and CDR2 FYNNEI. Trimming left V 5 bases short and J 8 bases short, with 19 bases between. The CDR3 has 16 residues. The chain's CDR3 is CASSPQGSRAYSPLHF. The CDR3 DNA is TGTGCCAGCAGTCCACAGGGATCCCGCGCCTATTCACCCCTCCACTTT.